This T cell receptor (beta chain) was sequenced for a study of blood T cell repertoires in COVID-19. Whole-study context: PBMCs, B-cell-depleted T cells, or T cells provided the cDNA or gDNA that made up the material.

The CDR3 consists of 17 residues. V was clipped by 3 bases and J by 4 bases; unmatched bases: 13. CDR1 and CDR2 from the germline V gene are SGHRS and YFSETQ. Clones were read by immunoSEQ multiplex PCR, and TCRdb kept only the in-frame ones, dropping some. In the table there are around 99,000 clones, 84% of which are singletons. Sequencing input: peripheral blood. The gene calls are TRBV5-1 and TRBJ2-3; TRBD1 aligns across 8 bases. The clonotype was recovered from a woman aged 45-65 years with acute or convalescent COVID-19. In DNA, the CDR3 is TGCGCCAGCAGCTCTAGCTTAGGGACAGGTAGGCCAGATACGCAGTATTTT. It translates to CASSSSLGTGRPDTQYF. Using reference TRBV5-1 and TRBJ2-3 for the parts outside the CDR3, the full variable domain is KAGVTQTPRYLIKTRGQQVTLSCSPISGHRSVSWYQQTPGQGLQFLFEYFSETQRNKGNFPGRFSGRQFSNSRSEMNVSTLELGDSALYLCASSSSLGTGRPDTQYFGPGTRLTVL.